A selection of T cell receptor beta chains follows, all from one sample in a study of blood T cell repertoires in COVID-19. Profiled with immunoSEQ multiplex PCR; TCRdb holds only in-frame clones, not every one. The sample gives a few hundred thousand clones, more than 70% of which show up once; under 1.5% is in the top ten. Sequencing was done on a sample of PBMCs or T cells enriched from blood (not recorded which). The receptors here all came from a man aged 30 to 45 who had recovered from COVID-19. CDR3s include the opening cysteine and the closing phenylalanine or tryptophan. Fields, in order: clone size, CDR3 length, V gene, J gene, CDR3 protein. Clone size is shown for a subset of rows, as once, few, many or a class of expanded clone.

once	15	TRBV5-4	TRBJ1-4	CASSLNRGLGEKLFF
few	15	TRBV6-2/TRBV6-3	TRBJ1-2	CASSSHMGPRQFYTF
NA	18	TRBV18	TRBJ1-5	CASSPPGQGVNSNQPQHF
NA	17	TRBV4-1	TRBJ1-1	CASSLPRLQGPYTEAFF
NA	14	TRBV9	TRBJ1-1	CASSQRSQNTEAFF
NA	13	TRBV27	TRBJ1-2	CASSLGRNYGYTF
NA	19	TRBV30	TRBJ2-3	CAWSVPLFSRVGRTDTQYF
NA	13	TRBV27	TRBJ2-7	CASSLLGLREQYF
NA	15	TRBV7-8	TRBJ2-1	CASSLSTGNYNEQFF
NA	15	TRBV7-6	TRBJ1-5	CASSKGQGGYQPQHF
NA	14	TRBV3-1/TRBV3-2	TRBJ1-1	CASSRRGGITEAFF
NA	13	TRBV30	TRBJ1-5	CAWSVAPGQPQHF
NA	14	TRBV24-1	TRBJ1-2	CATSPERGNYGYTF
NA	14	TRBV7-2	TRBJ2-7	CASSSRQGLYEQYF
NA	15	TRBV18	TRBJ1-1	CASSPQQDRGTEAFF
NA	17	TRBV9	TRBJ1-4	CASSGGPADRGNEKLFF
NA	14	TRBV9	TRBJ1-2	CASSVGGGAIGYTF
NA	15	TRBV3-1/TRBV3-2	TRBJ1-3	CASSQDRNSGNTIYF
NA	15	TRBV27	TRBJ1-2	CASSPAGQGIGGYTF
NA	15	TRBV7-2	TRBJ1-1	CASSIHPRGQTEAFF
NA	13	TRBV11-3	TRBJ2-7	CASSRDRGYEQYF
NA	14	TRBV5-1	TRBJ1-1	CASSSTGEDTEAFF
NA	10	TRBV7-5	TRBJ1-1	CARSFHGAFF
NA	15	TRBV5-1	TRBJ2-7	CASSMGDRDTYEQYF
NA	16	TRBV30	TRBJ2-3	CAWSVGNSGAPDTQYF
once	18	TRBV5-4	TRBJ2-1	CASSLGLAGLSSYNEQFF
NA	16	TRBV7-9	TRBJ1-1	CASSLGRARTKAEAFF
NA	14	TRBV18	TRBJ1-2	CASSSGTENYGYTF
NA	16	TRBV7-6	TRBJ1-2	CASSATPGTGGDGYTF
NA	15	TRBV9	TRBJ2-1	CASSDRDRTYNEQFF
once	15	TRBV10-2	TRBJ2-3	CASRNLAGAGDTQYF
NA	15	TRBV10-3	TRBJ1-1	CAISEDPGGNTEAFF
NA	13	TRBV27	TRBJ1-1	CASSSTGATEAFF
NA	14	TRBV14	TRBJ2-3	CASSQESGGDTQYF
once	13	TRBV12-3/TRBV12-4	TRBJ1-2	CASSFAVPYGYTF
NA	15	TRBV7-2	TRBJ2-7	CASSRSGGLGNEQYF
NA	15	TRBV27	TRBJ1-4	CASSLRRATNEKLFF
NA	13	TRBV28	TRBJ1-1	CASSPPDRGQAFF
NA	14	TRBV5-6	TRBJ1-2	CASSFQGARYGYTF
NA	16	TRBV15	TRBJ2-3	CATRRSLAGGTDTQYF
NA	13	TRBV6-5	TRBJ1-2	CASSYRTFNGYTF
NA	17	TRBV18	TRBJ1-4	CASSPRDRGPGNEKLFF
NA	16	TRBV5-4	TRBJ2-2	CASSLEVTALTGELFF